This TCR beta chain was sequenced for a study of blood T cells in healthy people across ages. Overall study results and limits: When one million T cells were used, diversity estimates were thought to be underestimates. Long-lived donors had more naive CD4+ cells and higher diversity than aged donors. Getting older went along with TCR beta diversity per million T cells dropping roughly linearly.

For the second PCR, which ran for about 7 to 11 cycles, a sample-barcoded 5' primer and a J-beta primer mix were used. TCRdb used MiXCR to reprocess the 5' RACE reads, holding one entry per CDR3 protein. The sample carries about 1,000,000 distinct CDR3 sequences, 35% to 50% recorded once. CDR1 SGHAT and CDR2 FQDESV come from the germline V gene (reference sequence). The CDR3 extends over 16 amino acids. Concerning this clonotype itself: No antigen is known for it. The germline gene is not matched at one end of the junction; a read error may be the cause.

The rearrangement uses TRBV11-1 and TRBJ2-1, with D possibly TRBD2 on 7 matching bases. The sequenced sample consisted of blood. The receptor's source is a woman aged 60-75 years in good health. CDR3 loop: CVSSRVVGGRYKEQFF. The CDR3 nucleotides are TGTGTCAGTAGCCGGGTTGTCGGGGGGCGATACAAGGAGCAGTTCTTC. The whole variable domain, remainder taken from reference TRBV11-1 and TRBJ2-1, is EAEVAQSPRYKITEKSQAVAFWCDPISGHATLYWYRQILGQGPELLVQFQDESVVDDSQLPKDRFSAERLKGVDSTLKIQPAELGDSAMYLCVSSRVVGGRYKEQFFGPGTRLTVL.